The following is a TCR beta chain sequence with its context. No antigen is known for it. PCR used 60 Vbeta primers and 13 Jbeta primers. The data were produced by immunoSEQ multiplex PCR, yet TCRdb's version contains in-frame clones alone and is incomplete. The table shows around 94,000 clones, with roughly 83% occurring only once. The sample belongs to a study of cytomegalovirus exposure and HLA in healthy donors. Study-wide results and limits: The authors enumerated 150 to 200 TCR beta chains as linked to cytomegalovirus. Analyses of presence and absence presupposed an approximately uniform sequencing depth across donors. Donors belonging to an Asian-associated ancestry cluster reportedly showed fewer N-insertions in productive TCRs than the approximately 680-donor mean, according to what a later analysis found.

CDR1 is SEHNR and CDR2 is FQNEAQ in the germline V gene (reference sequence). The V end was cut by 4 bases, the J end by 1 base, with 7 bases between. The CDR3 is 13 amino acids. Sequencing was done on a sample of PBMCs. This TCR came from a middle-aged man in good health and CMV-seronegative. This chain connects TRBV7-9 to TRBJ1-1; D is unresolved. The CDR3 loop is CASSSPGNTEAFF. The DNA of the CDR3 is TGTGCCAGCAGCTCCCCGGGGAACACTGAAGCTTTCTTT.